A few counts support the clone carrying this T cell receptor (beta chain). This sample stems from a study of T cell responses to AZD1222 COVID-19 vaccine. Across the study: Analysis merged second doses at about 4 or about 12 weeks.

The CDR3 is 13 amino acids. Germline V gene lookup returns CDR1 SGHNT and CDR2 YYREEE (reference sequence). The V gene lost 3 bases and the J gene lost 4 bases, with 8 bases spanning the gap. Data came from immunoSEQ multiplex PCR; TCRdb stores just in-frame clones and leaves some out. The table includes approximately 70,000 clones, 80% to 90% detected once. The rearrangement joins TRBV5-4 to TRBJ1-3; weak D call: TRBD1 (5 bases). The specimen was peripheral blood, collected on day 0 of AZD1222 vaccination. This sequence was found in an adult in good health. The DNA of the CDR3 is TGTGCCAGCAGCTGGGACTCCGGAAACACCATATATTTT. This sequence encodes CASSWDSGNTIYF.